Below, 8 T cell receptor beta chains from the same sample are listed, as sequenced in a study of spatial heterogeneity in lung cancer. Findings of the study overall: Tracking of tumor mutation counts was seen in expanded intratumoral alpha and beta TCR counts.

Noted time point: sample taken at primary tumor resection. Each CDR3 protein gets one entry after TCRdb re-called the 5' RACE reads with MiXCR. The table records 16,000 or so distinct CDR3 sequences, 6% to 7.5% of them present only once. No antigen has been identified for these receptors. The sample consisted of lung tumor tissue, taken at surgery. The receptors stem from a female donor with early-stage non-small cell lung cancer.

As regards this clonotype: This beta chain is off target for a library built for alpha chains, so its abundance means little. The V call is TRBV12-3 or TRBV12-4, the J call TRBJ2-2; D not resolved. The CDR3 loop spans 13 amino acids. Deletions cut 7 bases from V and 6 bases from J, with 12 bases between. CDR3 protein: CASTPGWAGELFF. CDR3 nucleotides: TGTGCCAGCACCCCGGGCTGGGCCGGGGAGCTGTTTTTT.

This clonotype showed up just a few times. This beta chain slipped into a library made for alpha chains as a stray read, so its size is not meaningful. The chain carries TRBV5-6 and TRBJ2-3; the D gene is possibly TRBD1 (5 bases). From germline, CDR1 is SGHDT and CDR2 YYEEEE. This CDR3 region has 15 residues. V was trimmed by 2 bases and J by 4 bases, leaving 14 bases between them. As DNA, the CDR3 is TGTGCCAGCAGCTTCAGGGTTTGGGGTGCAGATACGCAGTATTTT. The encoded protein is CASSFRVWGADTQYF.

Worth noting for this clonotype: This beta chain is an unintended read in a library built for alpha chains; its size means little. This chain connects TRBV6-1 to TRBJ2-1, with unresolved D. Trimming stripped 0 bases from V and 10 bases from J, with 13 bases between. The CDR3 covers 14 residues. From germline, CDR1 is MNHNS and CDR2 SASEGT. The chain's CDR3 is CASSEAKARVEQFF. The CDR3 DNA is TGTGCCAGCAGTGAAGCGAAAGCCCGCGTGGAGCAGTTCTTC.

In the case of this clonotype: As an off-target read in a library built for alpha chains, this beta chain has a frequency of little significance. V gene TRBV7-9 combines with J gene TRBJ1-2, with TRBD1 matching 7 bases. With 2 bases clipped from V and 8 bases from J, the junction kept 17 bases outside the gene matches. This CDR3 comprises 17 residues. Germline-derived CDR1 and CDR2 are SEHNR and FQNEAQ (reference sequence). CDR3 loop: CASSLPRRGGGVEGYTF. As DNA, the CDR3 is TGTGCCAGCAGCTTACCCCGTCGGGGAGGGGGCGTTGAAGGCTACACCTTC.

In its sample, this clonotype was seen many times. The library was designed around alpha chains, so this beta chain is a stray read whose abundance carries little weight. The chain is built from TRBV28 and TRBJ2-7, with D perhaps TRBD2 (6 bases). This CDR3 contains 15 residues. The germline CDR1 and CDR2 sequences are MDHEN and SYDVKM. V was pared by 6 bases and J by 3 bases, with 18 bases between. CDR3 in DNA: TGTGCCAGCAGCCTTGGAGGGGCGAGCCGCTACGAGCAGTACTTC. It codes for CASSLGGASRYEQYF.

This clonotype has just a few counts. Within a library made for alpha chains, this beta chain is off target, and its count is uninformative. V and J are TRBV13 and TRBJ2-3, with a tentative D call TRBD1 (5 bases). Germline CDR1 and CDR2: PRHDT and FYEKMQ (reference sequence). The V gene lost 5 bases and the J gene lost 3 bases, with 18 bases spanning the gap. CDR3 size: 16 residues. CDR3 DNA sequence: TGTGCCAGCAGCCCCTCTCAGGGAATGGTTACAGATACGCAGTATTTT. Amino acid sequence: CASSPSQGMVTDTQYF.

Regarding this clonotype: A library made for alpha chains picked up this beta chain off target, so its size means little. The chain has TRBV7-8 and TRBJ2-1, with 8 nucleotides matching TRBD2. The CDR3 contains 15 residues. Per germline, CDR1 SGHVS and CDR2 FQNEAQ. V was clipped by 3 bases and J by 4 bases; unmatched bases: 5. This chain's CDR3 is CASSLTSALYNEQFF. The CDR3 DNA reads as TGTGCCAGCAGCTTGACTAGCGCTTTATACAATGAGCAGTTCTTC.

At least ten counts were recorded for this clonotype. This beta chain slipped into a library made for alpha chains as a stray read, so its size is not meaningful. The CDR3 here is CATAGQGAYTQYF. In DNA form, the CDR3 reads TGTGCCACCGCGGGACAGGGGGCATATACGCAGTATTTT. This chain joins TRBV12-3 or TRBV12-4 and TRBJ2-3, with 12 bases lining up with TRBD1. The CDR3 is made up of 13 amino acids. V trimming: 10 bases; J trimming: 7 bases; junction bases outside the gene matches: 6.